The next 21 T cell receptor beta chains were all read from a single sample in a study of tumor-infiltrating lymphocytes in oesophageal squamous cell carcinoma (dated by TCRdb to about 2016). Libraries were built with PCR. TCRdb names Illumina HiSeq 2000 as the instrument used. Using fastp trimming at Q25 and MiXCR clonotype assembly, TCRdb reanalyzed the public sequencing data and kept in-frame beta chains. Records with the same CDR3 protein are collapsed into one entry carrying the most frequent genes and DNA. Recorded for this sample are approximately 12,000 distinct CDR3 sequences; around 56% of them occurred a single time. The top ten clones comprise 30% to 35% of the sample. Sequenced sample: esophageal tumor tissue. The receptors stem from a male donor with esophageal squamous cell carcinoma.

This clonotype was counted only a few times. The rearrangement links TRBV7-6 to TRBJ2-5; 7 bases align to TRBD1. Looked up from germline, CDR1 is SGHVS and CDR2 is FNYEAQ. The V gene end was trimmed by 0 bases and the J gene end by 5 bases; junction bases not matched to a gene: 6. The CDR3 is 15 residues long. This CDR3 reads CASSLAHRGWETQYF. For the CDR3, the DNA is TGTGCCAGCAGCTTAGCCCACAGGGGCTGGGAGACCCAGTACTTC.

As concerns this clonotype: A much larger clone differs by one base, so this may be a read error. The rearrangement links TRBV7-3 to TRBJ2-5; 13 bases are shared with TRBD2. CDR1 and CDR2 from the germline V gene are SGHTA and FQGTGA. This CDR3 is 16 amino acids long. Trimming took 2 bases from V and 11 from J; bases not matched to a gene: 11. In DNA, the CDR3 is TGTGCCAGCAGCTTATCCTGGACTAGCGGGGGCAATGAGCAGTACTTC. This encodes CASSLSWTSGGNEQYF.

This clonotype was seen a few times. This may be a read error, as it is one base from a much larger clone. V and J are TRBV5-1 and TRBJ2-4, with 13 nucleotides matching TRBD2. Looked up from germline, CDR1 is SGHRS and CDR2 is YFSETQ. With 4 bases clipped from V and 13 bases from J, the junction kept 11 bases outside the gene matches. CDR3 length: 15 amino acids. The CDR3: CASSPGLAGNNEQYF. CDR3 DNA sequence: TGCGCCAGCAGCCCGGGACTAGCGGGAAACAATGAGCAGTACTTC.

This clonotype turned up a few times. This chain links TRBV7-2 with TRBJ2-5, with 7 bases that match TRBD2. The V segment lost 1 base and the J segment 7 bases; nucleotides outside the gene matches: 9. The germline V gene encodes CDR1 SGHTA and CDR2 FQGNSA. This CDR3 is 15 amino acids long. CDR3 sequence: CASSLGAGIGGTQYF. DNA for the CDR3: TGTGCCAGCAGCTTAGGAGCGGGGATCGGTGGGACCCAGTACTTC.

This clonotype was observed a handful of times. This chain links TRBV12-3 or TRBV12-4 with TRBJ2-6; D is unclear. This CDR3 comprises 13 residues. Trimming stripped 3 bases from V and 0 bases from J, with 0 bases between. CDR3 in amino acids: CASSFSGANVLTF. CDR3 in DNA: TGTGCCAGCAGTTTCTCTGGGGCCAACGTCCTGACTTTC.

V usage is TRBV7-2 and J usage is TRBJ2-1; D may be TRBD1 (5 bases). The end of the DNA is better explained by TRBJ2-7, so the J call may be wrong. The CDR3 is 14 residues long. The V gene's germline CDR1 is SGHTA and CDR2 FQGNSA. This CDR3 is CASSPSQGFYEQYF. In DNA form, the CDR3 reads TGTGCCAGCAGCCCCAGCCAGGGATTCTACGAGCAGTACTTC.

The CDR3 bases are TGTGCCAGCAGCTTAGTACAGGGAGGTTTAAACATTCAGTACTTC. Encoded protein: CASSLVQGGLNIQYF. The gene calls are TRBV11-2 and TRBJ2-4; either TRBD1 or TRBD2 may supply D (6 bases each). This CDR3 contains 15 residues. Germline V gene sequence: CDR1 SGHAT, CDR2 FQNNGV. V dropped 1 base and J dropped 6 bases, with 13 bases sitting between them. The full variable domain, its missing parts supplied by reference TRBV11-2 and TRBJ2-4, is EAGVAQSPRYKIIEKRQSVAFWCNPISGHATLYWYQQILGQGPKLLIQFQNNGVVDDSQLPKDRFSAERLKGVDSTLKIQPAKLEDSAVYLCASSLVQGGLNIQYFGAGTRLSVL.

The rearrangement links TRBV18 to TRBJ2-5; tentatively, D is TRBD1 (5 bases). The better agreement between TRBJ2-7 and the DNA end casts doubt on the J call. From germline, CDR1 is KGHSH and CDR2 LQKENI. The CDR3 consists of 14 residues. The CDR3 sequence: CASSPRQGTYEQYF. CDR3 DNA sequence: TGTGCCAGCTCACCCAGGCAGGGCACCTACGAGCAGTACTTC.

This chain connects TRBV7-9 to TRBJ2-6; D may be TRBD1 (6 bases). The DNA matches TRBJ1-2 better at its end, which makes the J call doubtful. Germline V CDR1 and CDR2: SEHNR, FQNEAQ (reference sequence). This CDR3 spans 14 amino acids. The CDR3 here is CASSFGQHNYGYTF. CDR3 DNA sequence: TGTGCCAGCAGCTTCGGACAGCACAACTATGGCTACACCTTC.

CDR3 nucleotides: TGTGCCAGCAGCTTAGACAGCGGGAGGGGGAAGTACTTC. Its protein product is CASSLDSGRGKYF. The chain carries TRBV7-2 and TRBJ2-5; TRBD2 matches 10 bases. Unmatched junction bases numbered 5, after V lost 1 base and J lost 12 bases. The CDR3 runs to 13 residues. Germline lookup yields CDR1 SGHTA and CDR2 FQGNSA.

The gene calls are TRBV11-2 and TRBJ2-7; 9 bases are a match to TRBD2. The V gene end was trimmed by 1 base and the J gene end by 2 bases; junction bases not matched to a gene: 27. Germline lookup yields CDR1 SGHAT and CDR2 FQNNGV. This CDR3 contains 23 residues. The CDR3 nucleotides read TGTGCCAGCAGCTTAGGGTTTAGGACCCCTGGGATAGCGGGAGTTTTTAGCCCCTACGAGCAGTACTTC. It is translated as CASSLGFRTPGIAGVFSPYEQYF.

The chain employs TRBV7-8 and TRBJ2-5; no clear D gene. The V end was cut by 3 bases, the J end by 2 bases, with 7 bases between. CDR3 length: 13 amino acids. Germline CDR1 is SGHVS and CDR2 is FQNEAQ. CDR3 region: CASSLGIQETQYF. CDR3 DNA: TGTGCCAGCAGCTTGGGAATTCAAGAGACCCAGTACTTC. The full variable domain, completed using reference TRBV7-8 and TRBJ2-5, is GAGVSQSPRYKVAKRGQDVALRCDPISGHVSLFWYQQALGQGPEFLTYFQNEAQLDKSGLPSDRFFAERPEGSVSTLKIQRTQQEDSAVYLCASSLGIQETQYFGPGTRLLVL.

This clonotype was picked up a small number of times. The genes are TRBV7-6 and TRBJ1-2, with D unresolved. From germline, CDR1 is SGHVS and CDR2 FNYEAQ. The CDR3 is 11 amino acids. Trimming left V 2 bases short and J 5 bases short, with 3 bases between. CDR3 loop: CASSLSYGYTF. CDR3 nucleotides: TGTGCCAGCAGCTTATCATATGGCTACACCTTC.

This clonotype occurred many times. Since a much larger clone is just one base distant, this may be a read error. The genes are TRBV28 and TRBJ2-5; 13 bases agree with TRBD2. J was trimmed by 11 bases and V by 3 bases; bases with no gene match: 12. Germline CDR1 MDHEN, CDR2 SYDVKM. This CDR3 comprises 16 residues. In nucleotides, the CDR3 is TGTGCCAGCAGTTTTATGGGACTAGCGGGAAATAATGAGCAGTACTTC. This codes for CASSFMGLAGNNEQYF.

The V call is TRBV6-6, the J call TRBJ1-3; D uncertain. Trimming stripped 0 bases from V and 0 bases from J, with 6 bases between. CDR3 length: 15 residues. Germline CDR1 and CDR2: MNHNY and SVGAGI (reference sequence). This chain's CDR3 is CASSYSRISGNTIYF. Here the CDR3 DNA reads TGTGCCAGCAGTTACTCTCGGATCTCTGGAAACACCATATATTTT.

Within the sample, this clonotype is large. The rearrangement joins TRBV7-9 to TRBJ2-1, with a weak D call TRBD2 (6 bases). The CDR3 loop spans 14 amino acids. The ends were cut back, 1 base at V and 6 bases at J, with 10 bases in the middle. Germline V gives CDR1 SEHNR, CDR2 FQNEAQ (reference sequence). This CDR3 is CASSLGGTSNEQFF. CDR3 in DNA: TGTGCCAGCAGCTTAGGGGGGACTTCCAATGAGCAGTTCTTC.

The V gene is TRBV7-9, the J gene TRBJ2-3; D is possibly TRBD2 (5 bases). The CDR3 extends over 13 amino acids. Germline assignment: CDR1 SEHNR and CDR2 FQNEAQ (reference sequence). With 0 bases removed from V and 5 bases from J, the gap between germline ends came to 6 bases. The CDR3 spells CASSLAGKDTQYF. Here the CDR3 DNA reads TGTGCCAGCAGCTTAGCCGGGAAAGATACGCAGTATTTT.

This clonotype has a handful of counts. CDR3 coding DNA: TGTGCCAGCAGCTCAGAAGACGGGACAGGGGCTGGCTACACCTTC. It codes for CASSSEDGTGAGYTF. This chain joins TRBV7-8 and TRBJ1-2, with TRBD1 matching over 10 bases. The CDR3 contains 15 residues. The V gene end was trimmed by 4 bases and the J gene end by 7 bases; junction bases not matched to a gene: 9. Per germline, CDR1 SGHVS and CDR2 FQNEAQ. Supplemented by reference TRBV7-8 and TRBJ1-2, the full variable domain reads GAGVSQSPRYKVAKRGQDVALRCDPISGHVSLFWYQQALGQGPEFLTYFQNEAQLDKSGLPSDRFFAERPEGSVSTLKIQRTQQEDSAVYLCASSSEDGTGAGYTFGSGTRLTVV.

The DNA for the CDR3 is TGTGCCAGCAGCTTAGTTCCTAGCGTCTACAATGAGCAGTTCTTC. This codes for CASSLVPSVYNEQFF. The chain couples TRBV11-2 to TRBJ2-1; D is perhaps TRBD2 (6 bases). Germline V gives CDR1 SGHAT, CDR2 FQNNGV. The CDR3 has 15 residues. Trimming took off 1 base at V and 3 bases at J, with 10 bases between the two ends. Drawing the rest from reference TRBV11-2 and TRBJ2-1, the complete variable domain is EAGVAQSPRYKIIEKRQSVAFWCNPISGHATLYWYQQILGQGPKLLIQFQNNGVVDDSQLPKDRFSAERLKGVDSTLKIQPAKLEDSAVYLCASSLVPSVYNEQFFGPGTRLTVL.

The gene calls are TRBV5-1 and TRBJ2-5; 9 bases are a match to TRBD1. CDR1 is SGHRS and CDR2 is YFSETQ in the germline V gene. Trimming removed 9 bases from V and 5 bases from J; junction bases left unmatched: 8. CDR3 size: 13 residues. The CDR3 loop reads CATKQGAGETQYF. As DNA, the CDR3 is TGCGCCACCAAACAGGGGGCTGGGGAGACCCAGTACTTC.

The rearrangement uses TRBV7-3 and TRBJ1-1, with a possible D match to TRBD1 (5 bases). The CDR3 is 16 residues long. Germline V CDR1 and CDR2: SGHTA, FQGTGA. With 1 base removed from V and 1 base from J, the gap between germline ends came to 13 bases. The CDR3, as DNA: TGTGCCAGCAGCTTAATTGCAGGGATCGGGAACACTGAAGCTTTCTTT. This translates into CASSLIAGIGNTEAFF.